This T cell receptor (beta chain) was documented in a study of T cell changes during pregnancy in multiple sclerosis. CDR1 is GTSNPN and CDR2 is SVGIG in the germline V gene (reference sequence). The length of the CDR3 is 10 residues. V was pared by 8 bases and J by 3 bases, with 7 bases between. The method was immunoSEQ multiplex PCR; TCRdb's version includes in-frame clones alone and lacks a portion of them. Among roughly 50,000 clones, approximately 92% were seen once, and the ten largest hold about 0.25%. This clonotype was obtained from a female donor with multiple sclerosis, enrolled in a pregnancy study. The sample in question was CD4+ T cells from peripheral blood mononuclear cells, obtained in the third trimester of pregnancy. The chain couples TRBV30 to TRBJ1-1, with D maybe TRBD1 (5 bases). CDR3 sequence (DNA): TGTGCCGGGGCAGACACTGAAGCTTTCTTT. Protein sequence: CAGADTEAFF. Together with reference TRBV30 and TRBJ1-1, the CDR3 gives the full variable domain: SQTIHQWPATLVQPVGSPLSLECTVEGTSNPNLYWYRQAAGRGLQLLFYSVGIGQISSEVPQNLSASRPQDRQFILSSKKLLLSDSGFYLCAGADTEAFFGQGTRLTVV.